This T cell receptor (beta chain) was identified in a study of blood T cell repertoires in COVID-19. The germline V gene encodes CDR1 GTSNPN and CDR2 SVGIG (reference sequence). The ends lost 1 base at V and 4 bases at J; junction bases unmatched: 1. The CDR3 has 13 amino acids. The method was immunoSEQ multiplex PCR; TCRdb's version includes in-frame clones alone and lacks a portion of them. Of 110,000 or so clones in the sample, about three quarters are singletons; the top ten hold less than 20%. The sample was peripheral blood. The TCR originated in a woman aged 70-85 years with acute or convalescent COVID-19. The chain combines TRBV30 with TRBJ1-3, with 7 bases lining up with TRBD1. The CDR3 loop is CAWSGDRGNTIYF. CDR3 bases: TGTGCCTGGAGTGGGGACAGAGGAAACACCATATATTTT.